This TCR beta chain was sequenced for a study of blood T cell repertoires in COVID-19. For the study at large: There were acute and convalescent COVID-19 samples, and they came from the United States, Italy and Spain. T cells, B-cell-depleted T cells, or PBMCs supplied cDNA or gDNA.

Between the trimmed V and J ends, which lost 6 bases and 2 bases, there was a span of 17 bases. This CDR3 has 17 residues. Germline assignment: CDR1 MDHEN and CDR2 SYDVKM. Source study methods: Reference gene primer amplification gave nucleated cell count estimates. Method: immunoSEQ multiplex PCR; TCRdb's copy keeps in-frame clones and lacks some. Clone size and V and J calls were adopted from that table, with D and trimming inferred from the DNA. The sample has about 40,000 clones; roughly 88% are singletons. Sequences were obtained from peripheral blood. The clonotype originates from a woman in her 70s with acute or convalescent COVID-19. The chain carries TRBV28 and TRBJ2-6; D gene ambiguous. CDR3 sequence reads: CASSPPGSWPGANVLTF. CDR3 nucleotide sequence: TGTGCCAGCAGCCCCCCGGGTTCATGGCCTGGGGCCAACGTCCTGACTTTC.